Below, 20 T cell receptor beta chains from the same sample are listed, as sequenced in a study of blood T cell repertoires in COVID-19. This table comes from immunoSEQ multiplex PCR, and its TCRdb copy is limited to in-frame clones, with some not included. The sample yields 350,000 to 450,000 clones, roughly 90% seen once. The sample taken for sequencing was peripheral blood. Every receptor here comes from a man aged 40-50 years with acute or convalescent COVID-19.

The chain carries TRBV6-5 and TRBJ1-2; TRBD1 matches at 8 bases. The V gene end was trimmed by 6 bases and the J gene end by 8 bases; junction bases not matched to a gene: 8. CDR3 length: 13 residues. The germline V gene encodes CDR1 MNHEY and CDR2 SVGAGI. Written as DNA, the CDR3 is TGTGCCAGCAGGACAGGGGAAACTGCGGGCTACACCTTC. Protein product: CASRTGETAGYTF.

CDR3 sequence (DNA): TGCGCCAGCAGCCGACGGGAGCGGGGAAGCTCCTACAATGAGCAGTTCTTC. Encoded protein: CASSRRERGSSYNEQFF. The rearrangement joins TRBV4-1 to TRBJ2-1; 7 nucleotides agree with TRBD2. The germline V gene encodes CDR1 MGHRA and CDR2 YSYEKL. The J segment lost 0 bases and the V segment lost 4 bases, leaving 9 bases of the junction unmatched. The CDR3 loop spans 17 amino acids.

The gene calls are TRBV6-6 and TRBJ2-5, with 12 bases lining up with TRBD2. V lost 11 bases, J lost 5 bases, and 0 bases stayed unmatched. Germline loops: CDR1 MNHNY, CDR2 SVGAGI (reference sequence). This CDR3 has 11 amino acids. CDR3 protein: CAGTSGETQYF. In nucleotides, the CDR3 is TGTGCCGGGACTAGCGGGGAGACCCAGTACTTC.

The V gene is TRBV3-1 (or the pseudogene TRBV3-2), the J gene TRBJ2-5; 8 bases fit TRBD2. The germline V gene encodes CDR1 LGHDT and CDR2 YNNKEL (reference sequence). This CDR3 has 14 amino acids. V shed 1 base and J 5 bases; nucleotides not matched to a gene: 3. For the CDR3, the DNA is TGTGCCAGCAGCCAAGCCGGGGGGGGCGAGACCCAGTACTTC. Its protein product is CASSQAGGGETQYF.

V usage is TRBV7-2 and J usage is TRBJ2-1; 8 bases are shared with TRBD2. The germline CDR1 and CDR2 sequences are SGHTA and FQGNSA. The CDR3 extends over 15 amino acids. The junction had 8 bases not matched to a gene; V was cut back by 1 base and J by 9 bases. This chain's CDR3 is CASSLGTSTLSEQFF. CDR3 bases: TGTGCCAGCAGCTTAGGGACTAGCACGCTAAGTGAGCAGTTCTTC.

This chain uses TRBV19 with TRBJ1-6; D is undetermined. V was pared by 7 bases and J by 9 bases, with 16 bases between. CDR1 LNHDA and CDR2 SQIVND come from the germline V gene (reference sequence). The CDR3 covers 14 residues. CDR3 in DNA: TGTGCCAGTAAGGCGGAGGGTTTAGGTTCACCCCTCCACTTT. Translation: CASKAEGLGSPLHF.

V gene TRBV6-5 combines with J gene TRBJ1-3; 8 bases are a match to TRBD1. The length of the CDR3 is 15 residues. Germline lookup yields CDR1 MNHEY and CDR2 SVGAGI. V was clipped by 7 bases and J by 3 bases; unmatched bases: 8. The CDR3: CASKRQGTGGNTIYF. In DNA form, the CDR3 reads TGTGCCAGCAAACGACAGGGGACAGGTGGAAACACCATATATTTT.

The chain has TRBV9 and TRBJ1-4; D not certain. The V gene's germline CDR1 is SGDLS and CDR2 YYNGEE. V lost 5 bases and J lost 4, with 15 bases in between. The CDR3 contains 15 residues. CDR3 DNA sequence: TGTGCCAGCAGTGCCTCGGGGAGTAGTAATGAAAAACTGTTTTTT. It yields the protein CASSASGSSNEKLFF.

This chain links TRBV29-1 with TRBJ1-2; no definite D call. The CDR3 covers 14 residues. The germline V and J ends were trimmed by 4 bases and 4 bases, with 16 bases remaining between them. CDR1 is SQVTM and CDR2 is ANQGSEA in the germline V gene. CDR3 nucleotide sequence: TGCAGCGTTGGCCCGCGACTCCGGGGCTATGGCTACACCTTC. Translating it yields CSVGPRLRGYGYTF.

The rearrangement joins TRBV7-3 to TRBJ2-2; TRBD2 agrees at 13 bases. J was trimmed by 0 bases and V by 1 base; bases with no gene match: 5. Germline CDR1 is SGHTA and CDR2 is FQGTGA. This CDR3 contains 19 residues. The CDR3 region is CASSLIGLAGDTNTGELFF. CDR3 in DNA: TGTGCCAGCAGCTTAATTGGACTAGCGGGGGACACGAACACCGGGGAGCTGTTTTTT.

V usage is TRBV20-1 and J usage is TRBJ1-2; no definite D call. V lost 3 bases and J lost 2, with 10 bases in between. The CDR3 spans 13 residues. Germline V CDR1 and CDR2: DFQATT, SNEGSKA (reference sequence). This CDR3 reads CSASLVQNYGYTF. The DNA for the CDR3 is TGCAGTGCTAGTTTAGTACAGAACTATGGCTACACCTTC.

In its sample, this clone was seen once. This chain uses TRBV28 with TRBJ2-1, with 7 bases identical to TRBD2. This CDR3 contains 17 residues. Trimming at V came to 2 bases and at J to 0 bases, leaving 7 bases not matched to a gene. Germline V lookup: CDR1 MDHEN, CDR2 SYDVKM. CDR3 coding DNA: TGTGCCAGCAGTTTAGGAGCGGGACGGAGCTCCTACAATGAGCAGTTCTTC. Protein sequence: CASSLGAGRSSYNEQFF.

This clone was seen only once. The gene calls are TRBV5-5 and TRBJ2-7; D remains unclear. The V gene lost 4 bases and the J gene lost 0 bases, with 20 bases spanning the gap. This CDR3 has 17 amino acids. Germline-derived CDR1 and CDR2 are SGHKS and YYEKEE (reference sequence). The CDR3 region has the DNA TGTGCCAGCAGCAGCGACCTCCGGGTGCATTACTCCTACGAGCAGTACTTC. Translated: CASSSDLRVHYSYEQYF. The variable domain in full, completed from reference TRBV5-5 and TRBJ2-7, reads DAGVTQSPTHLIKTRGQQVTLRCSPISGHKSVSWYQQVLGQGPQFIFQYYEKEERGRGNFPDRFSARQFPNYSSELNVNALLLGDSALYLCASSSDLRVHYSYEQYFGPGTRLTVT.

V is TRBV30 and J is TRBJ1-2, with D tentatively TRBD1 (6 bases). Trimming took off 4 bases at V and 2 bases at J, with 11 bases between the two ends. CDR3 length equals 13 residues. Germline loops: CDR1 GTSNPN, CDR2 SVGIG (reference sequence). CDR3 amino acids: CAWNVQGNYGYTF. CDR3 nucleotide sequence: TGTGCCTGGAACGTGCAGGGGAACTATGGCTACACCTTC.

The chain is built from TRBV29-1 and TRBJ2-7, with D tentatively TRBD2 (6 bases). V gave up 7 bases and J gave up 0 bases, with 19 bases separating them. CDR3 size: 15 residues. CDR1 and CDR2 (germline): SQVTM, ANQGSEA. CDR3 amino acids: CSAGESGRSSYEQYF. The CDR3 DNA reads as TGCAGCGCTGGGGAGAGCGGGCGAAGCTCCTACGAGCAGTACTTC.

V usage is TRBV3-1 (or the pseudogene TRBV3-2) and J usage is TRBJ1-1, with D perhaps matching TRBD1 (5 bases). The CDR3 spans 14 residues. CDR1 LGHDT and CDR2 YNNKEL come from the germline V gene (reference sequence). Trimming stripped 4 bases from V and 1 base from J, with 10 bases between. CDR3 DNA: TGTGCCAGCAGCCTCCTCGACAGGAACACTGAAGCTTTCTTT. Protein sequence: CASSLLDRNTEAFF.

The rearrangement links TRBV10-1 to TRBJ1-4, with D possibly matching TRBD1 (5 bases). Germline CDR1 is WNHNN and CDR2 is SYGVQD (reference sequence). The CDR3 has 14 residues. The germline V and J ends were trimmed by 2 bases and 4 bases, with 8 bases remaining between them. CDR3 sequence (DNA): TGCGCCAGCAGTGAGGACAGATATAATGAAAAACTGTTTTTT. Its protein product is CASSEDRYNEKLFF.

The CDR3 protein is CASSGTGNSPLHF. The CDR3 DNA reads TGTGCCAGCAGTGGGACAGGGAATTCACCCCTCCACTTT. J is TRBJ1-6 and V is TRBV12-3 or TRBV12-4; 9 bases match TRBD1. This CDR3 is built from 13 residues. V gave up 5 bases and J gave up 7 bases; unmatched junction bases: 0.

The chain joins TRBV18 to TRBJ1-2; 9 positions agree with TRBD1. The CDR3 runs 15 residues. Trimming removed 3 bases from V and 3 bases from J; junction bases left unmatched: 5. Germline CDR1 and CDR2: KGHSH and LQKENI. CDR3 coding DNA: TGTGCCAGCTCACCTTGGACAGGGGAGCACTATGGCTACACCTTC. Translation gives CASSPWTGEHYGYTF.

The V gene is TRBV27, the J gene TRBJ1-5, with 8 bases identical to TRBD1. J gave up 10 bases and V 4 bases, and 9 bases lay outside the gene matches. CDR1 is MNHEY, CDR2 SMNVEV, per germline (reference sequence). The CDR3 is 14 residues long. CDR3 loop: CASSYGQGLGPQHF. Written as DNA, the CDR3 is TGTGCCAGCAGTTACGGACAGGGATTAGGACCCCAGCATTTT.